The rows below give T cell receptor beta chains drawn from one sample of a study of cytomegalovirus exposure and HLA in healthy donors. Generated by immunoSEQ multiplex PCR, the TCRdb table keeps only in-frame clones and is missing some. The table records 160,000 or so clones, around four fifths of them present only once. The specimen was PBMCs. These receptors originate from a woman aged 50 to 60 in good health and CMV-seronegative. Each CDR3 is given with its conserved first and last residue. Rows may omit the clone size; those that give it use once, few, many or a size class.

j_call,v_call,clone_size,cdr3_aa
TRBJ1-5,TRBV7-2,.,CASSLDPGQPQHF
TRBJ1-5,TRBV7-2,.,CASSPGQGALQPQHF
TRBJ1-1,TRBV28,few,CASRAIDTEAFF
TRBJ2-7,TRBV6-6,.,CASTIKGETYEQYF
TRBJ2-3,TRBV4-3,.,CASSQTVGQRYTDTQYF
TRBJ2-1,TRBV10-3,.,CAISDRGTGTYNEQFF
TRBJ1-6,TRBV5-6,.,CASRAGARSNSPLHF
TRBJ1-2,TRBV29-1,.,CSVGGQDYGYTF
TRBJ2-3,TRBV5-1,.,CASKLAGGSTDTQYF
TRBJ2-7,TRBV27,.,CATAAGGPNEQYF
TRBJ1-6,TRBV7-6,.,CASSLRRTAHGSENSPLHF
TRBJ2-4,TRBV7-8,.,CASSLDTRLRGWDKNIQYF
TRBJ2-5,TRBV5-4,.,CASRYDDRGKTQYF
TRBJ2-7,TRBV28,once,CASSPPGQGVWQYF
TRBJ1-2,TRBV11-2,.,CASSLGPAGTVYGYTF
TRBJ1-6,TRBV28,.,CASSLPYRGPLGESPLHF
TRBJ2-7,TRBV5-1,.,CASSRGDRGFYEQYF
TRBJ1-5,TRBV28,.,CASSFMTGINQPQHF
TRBJ1-6,TRBV18,.,CASSPQARQGGSPLHF
TRBJ2-7,TRBV29-1,.,CSATLRDSGRTYEQYF
TRBJ2-7,TRBV11-1,.,CASSLGRPYEQYF
TRBJ2-1,TRBV9,.,CASSPERGYNEQFF
TRBJ2-1,TRBV27,once,CASRVTVSYNEQFF
TRBJ1-1,TRBV19,.,CASAGTPMNTEAFF
TRBJ1-1,TRBV11-2,few,CASSQKGEGQTRLTEAFF
TRBJ1-1,TRBV6-5,.,CASSYAGTEAFF
TRBJ1-6,TRBV18,.,CASSPPHRGNSPLHF
TRBJ1-2,TRBV28,.,CASLWSDRGGANYGYTF
TRBJ1-4,TRBV15,.,CATRGTGEEKLFF
TRBJ2-7,TRBV4-3,.,CASSHDRGSSYEQYF
TRBJ2-5,TRBV7-2,once,CASSLALAGQETQYF
TRBJ2-7,TRBV4-2,.,CASSQGAQGLSYEQYF
TRBJ2-7,TRBV7-2,.,CASSLDAIVPYEQYF
TRBJ1-4,TRBV7-9,.,CASSPSGGREKLFF
TRBJ1-5,TRBV5-1,.,CASSLAGGERESPQHF
TRBJ2-5,TRBV28,.,CASSFLPLQETQYF
TRBJ1-1,TRBV30,few,CAWSGRGEAFF
TRBJ2-5,TRBV25-1,.,CASSEAQGPTGGAQYF
TRBJ2-7,TRBV5-4,.,CASSLQGAGLSHQQYF
TRBJ1-5,TRBV6-6,few,CASRATVSSNQPQHF
TRBJ2-5,TRBV5-4,.,CASSSQVDQETQYF
TRBJ2-3,TRBV6-4,.,CASSASGSTDTQYF
TRBJ2-3,TRBV9,.,CASSPRGQGSDTQYF
TRBJ2-1,TRBV27,.,CASSLGTEFSEQFF
TRBJ1-2,TRBV28,.,CASRKGGGYTF
TRBJ2-1,TRBV5-8,.,CASSRKGGISYNEQFF